The 20 T cell receptor beta chains below all came from one sample that was sequenced in a study of blood T cell repertoires in COVID-19. Measured with immunoSEQ multiplex PCR; TCRdb has only the in-frame clones, and not every one. The repertoire holds 45,000 to 55,000 clones, with over 70% as singletons. Specimen: peripheral blood. The source of these receptors is a human donor in a cohort sampled during active COVID-19.

CDR3 region: CASSQNRNSPLHF. DNA of the CDR3: TGTGCCAGCAGCCAAAACAGAAATTCACCCCTCCACTTT. V is TRBV3-1 (or the pseudogene TRBV3-2) and J is TRBJ1-6; D remains ambiguous. The V gene lost 2 bases and the J gene lost 7 bases, with 6 bases spanning the gap. Germline V gene lookup returns CDR1 LGHDT and CDR2 YNNKEL (reference sequence). The CDR3 is 13 amino acids.

The chain combines TRBV5-1 with TRBJ1-2, with TRBD1 as a possible D gene (6 bases). The CDR3 is 15 amino acids. The ends were cut back, 4 bases at V and 0 bases at J, with 13 bases in the middle. CDR1 and CDR2 (germline): SGHRS, YFSETQ. CDR3 in DNA: TGCGCCAGCAGCGCCTGGGACAACCCTAACTATGGCTACACCTTC. The encoded protein is CASSAWDNPNYGYTF. Combining the CDR3 with reference TRBV5-1 and TRBJ1-2 gives the whole variable domain KAGVTQTPRYLIKTRGQQVTLSCSPISGHRSVSWYQQTPGQGLQFLFEYFSETQRNKGNFPGRFSGRQFSNSRSEMNVSTLELGDSALYLCASSAWDNPNYGYTFGSGTRLTVV.

The chain carries TRBV2 and TRBJ1-6; 9 bases match TRBD1. The CDR3 runs 15 residues. Germline assignment: CDR1 SNHLY and CDR2 FYNNEI. Trimming removed 6 bases from V and 10 bases from J; junction bases left unmatched: 10. The CDR3 DNA sequence: TGTGCCAGCAGAGCCGGACAGGGGATGGGGTCACCCCTCCACTTT. This codes for CASRAGQGMGSPLHF.

The chain joins TRBV6-1 to TRBJ2-3, with TRBD2 identical over 9 bases. Germline CDR1 reads MNHNS; CDR2 reads SASEGT. Germline trimming cut 1 base from V and 4 bases from J; bases unmatched to any gene: 3. This CDR3 contains 15 residues. CDR3 amino acids: CASSEVASGADTQYF. DNA of the CDR3: TGTGCCAGCAGTGAAGTGGCTAGCGGGGCAGATACGCAGTATTTT.

The chain's CDR3 is CASSTSGGWTGELFF. DNA for the CDR3: TGTGCCAGCAGTACTAGCGGGGGGTGGACCGGGGAGCTGTTTTTT. The chain employs TRBV6-5 and TRBJ2-2; 12 bases fit TRBD2. This CDR3 contains 15 residues. Germline values: CDR1 MNHEY, CDR2 SVGAGI. With 5 bases clipped from V and 5 bases from J, the junction kept 3 bases outside the gene matches.

This chain connects TRBV7-6 to TRBJ2-2; D is unclear. Trimming shortened V by 7 bases and J by 2 bases, and 14 bases separated the two germline ends. The CDR3 contains 15 residues. Germline V CDR1 and CDR2: SGHVS, FNYEAQ. Here the CDR3 DNA reads TGTGCCAGCACCAGGAACGGCGCAAACACCGGGGAGCTGTTTTTT. This sequence encodes CASTRNGANTGELFF.

The chain has TRBV24-1 and TRBJ2-1; perhaps TRBD2 as D (6 bases). The CDR3 contains 15 residues. V was trimmed by 1 base and J by 6 bases, leaving 12 bases between them. The germline V gene encodes CDR1 KGHDR and CDR2 SFDVKD. In nucleotides, the CDR3 is TGTGCCACCAGTGATTTTGTGGGCGGGACCAATGAGCAGTTCTTC. Translated, it gives CATSDFVGGTNEQFF.

The chain employs TRBV10-2 and TRBJ2-1; TRBD2 matches 10 bases. With V trimmed by 8 bases and J by 3 bases, 10 bases remained unmatched. Germline CDR1 WSHSY, CDR2 SAAADI. The CDR3 length is 16 residues. This CDR3 is CASGRSGGAGYNEQFF. The DNA for the CDR3 is TGCGCCAGCGGCAGGAGCGGGGGGGCCGGCTACAATGAGCAGTTCTTC.

The gene calls are TRBV7-2 and TRBJ2-5; 8 nucleotides agree with TRBD2. Germline assignment: CDR1 SGHTA and CDR2 FQGNSA. V lost 2 bases and J lost 2; bases outside the gene matches: 7. The CDR3 has 16 amino acids. Here the CDR3 DNA reads TGTGCCAGCAGCTTATCCGGGGGGGCCCCACAAGAGACCCAGTACTTC. Amino acids: CASSLSGGAPQETQYF.

The chain is built from TRBV3-1 (or the pseudogene TRBV3-2) and TRBJ2-3, with D maybe TRBD1 (6 bases). The CDR3 spans 14 residues. CDR1 and CDR2 (germline): LGHDT, YNNKEL (reference sequence). With 5 bases removed from V and 6 bases from J, the gap between germline ends came to 15 bases. CDR3 amino acids: CASSGGQNRDTQYF. In nucleotides, the CDR3 is TGTGCCAGCAGCGGGGGCCAAAACAGGGATACGCAGTATTTT.

This clone appeared many times. V is TRBV20-1 and J is TRBJ2-7, with D unclear. The germline V gene has CDR1 DFQATT and CDR2 SNEGSKA (reference sequence). CDR3 length equals 10 residues. Between the trimmed V and J ends, which lost 6 bases and 11 bases, there was a span of 14 bases. The CDR3 nucleotides read TGCAGTGCCACCCCTCATCCGGAGTACTTC. As protein: CSATPHPEYF.

V is TRBV28 and J is TRBJ2-3; 14 bases are shared with TRBD2. The germline V gene has CDR1 MDHEN and CDR2 SYDVKM. The CDR3 spans 15 residues. The J segment lost 7 bases and the V segment lost 5 bases, leaving 5 bases of the junction unmatched. The CDR3 loop is CASSGTSGGRNTQYF. DNA of the CDR3: TGTGCCAGCAGTGGGACTAGCGGGGGTAGAAATACGCAGTATTTT.

The rearrangement joins TRBV5-6 to TRBJ1-2; no clear D gene. This CDR3 comprises 11 residues. Germline loops: CDR1 SGHDT, CDR2 YYEEEE. Deletions cut 2 bases from V and 4 bases from J, with 3 bases between. The CDR3 nucleotides are TGTGCCAGCAGCTTTAGCTATGGCTACACCTTC. Encoded protein: CASSFSYGYTF.

The V gene is TRBV2, the J gene TRBJ2-2; TRBD1 agrees at 8 bases. The CDR3 covers 14 residues. Germline CDR1 is SNHLY and CDR2 is FYNNEI. The trim removed 7 bases at V and 1 base at J, leaving 2 bases unmatched. The DNA for the CDR3 is TGTGCCAGCAAAGGACAGGGGAACACCGGGGAGCTGTTTTTT. Translating gives CASKGQGNTGELFF.

The rearrangement joins TRBV6-5 to TRBJ1-1; D remains unclear. There are 13 residues in the CDR3. The germline gives CDR1 MNHEY, CDR2 SVGAGI. V lost 6 bases, J lost 10 bases, and 18 bases lay in between. This chain's CDR3 is CASRSNTVYGAFF. CDR3 in DNA: TGTGCCAGCAGATCCAACACCGTTTATGGAGCTTTCTTT.

DNA of the CDR3: TGTGCCAGCAATGACAGGGGAGGGAATTCACCCCTCCACTTT. It yields the protein CASNDRGGNSPLHF. This chain joins TRBV25-1 and TRBJ1-6; the match to TRBD1 covers 8 bases. CDR1 is MGHDK and CDR2 is SYGVNS in the germline V gene. The trim removed 7 bases at V and 7 bases at J, leaving 6 bases unmatched. The CDR3 consists of 14 residues.

The V gene is TRBV5-1, the J gene TRBJ1-5, with 9 bases aligning to TRBD1. Per germline, CDR1 SGHRS and CDR2 YFSETQ. This CDR3 has 13 residues. Unmatched junction bases numbered 9, after V lost 6 bases and J lost 11 bases. The CDR3, as DNA: TGCGCCAGCACTACGGGACAGGGAAAATCCCAGCATTTT. Its translation: CASTTGQGKSQHF.

The V and J genes are TRBV21-1 and TRBJ2-3; the tabulated D call, TRBD1, remains unverified against the DNA. TRBV21-1 is noted as a pseudogene. The length of the CDR3 is 14 residues. The CDR3 loop reads CASSTQTGPDTQYF. CDR3 nucleotide sequence: TGTGCCAGCAGCACCCAGACAGGGCCGGATACGCAGTATTTT.

This clone was counted once. The chain carries TRBV10-3 and TRBJ2-1; TRBD1 matches at 8 bases. V shed 7 bases and J 7 bases; nucleotides not matched to a gene: 12. CDR1 and CDR2 from the germline V gene are ENHRY and SYGVKD. This CDR3 has 15 residues. The CDR3 region is CAINRGQGAGNEQFF. The CDR3 DNA sequence: TGTGCCATCAATCGGGGGCAGGGGGCAGGGAATGAGCAGTTCTTC.

J is TRBJ2-3 and V is TRBV27; a possible D gene is TRBD2 (5 bases). V was cut by 6 bases and J by 4 bases, with 11 bases left in between. Germline CDR1 reads MNHEY; CDR2 reads SMNVEV (reference sequence). The CDR3 consists of 13 residues. The CDR3 region is CASRLLGADTQYF. The CDR3 DNA is TGTGCCAGCAGGCTACTCGGGGCAGATACGCAGTATTTT.